Below are 15 T cell receptor beta chains sequenced from a single sample in a study of T cell clonotyping in hematopoietic cell transplantation. Here immunoSEQ multiplex PCR was the method, and the copy in TCRdb shows in-frame clones only, minus some. The sample carries nearly 70,000 clones, 94% recorded once. The sequencing input was peripheral blood mononuclear cells. Receptors were obtained from a man aged 50 or older in good health. Some clones in this sample may be carry-over from other donors' samples.

This rearrangement joins TRBV10-3 to TRBJ1-1; no clear D gene. Germline V CDR1 and CDR2: ENHRY, SYGVKD. V was trimmed by 0 bases and J by 7 bases, leaving 6 bases between them. CDR3 length: 12 residues. CDR3 sequence: CAISESKGEAFF. The CDR3, as DNA: TGTGCCATCAGTGAGTCTAAAGGTGAAGCTTTCTTT.

J is TRBJ2-3 and V is TRBV27; D might be TRBD1 or TRBD2, each matching 5 bases. Germline CDR1 MNHEY, CDR2 SMNVEV (reference sequence). The CDR3 is 11 amino acids. V lost 6 bases, J lost 6 bases, and 7 bases lay in between. The CDR3 reads CASRRGDTQYF. The CDR3 coding sequence is TGTGCCAGCAGGAGGGGTGATACGCAGTATTTT.

The gene calls are TRBV7-2 and TRBJ1-2; TRBD1 matches at 8 bases. The V gene end was trimmed by 2 bases and the J gene end by 8 bases; junction bases not matched to a gene: 10. The CDR3 has 15 amino acids. Germline CDR1 reads SGHTA; CDR2 reads FQGNSA. The CDR3 here is CASSLITGGTGGYTF. The CDR3 bases are TGTGCCAGCAGCTTAATTACAGGGGGTACGGGGGGCTACACCTTC.

J is TRBJ2-7 and V is TRBV27, with 12 bases identical to TRBD2. Germline CDR1 MNHEY, CDR2 SMNVEV (reference sequence). J was trimmed by 6 bases and V by 3 bases; bases with no gene match: 15. The CDR3 is 18 amino acids. CDR3 sequence (DNA): TGTGCCAGCAGTTTCTTTCAACTTCTAGCGGGAGGGCTGGGCGAGCAGTACTTC. Translated: CASSFFQLLAGGLGEQYF.

The gene calls are TRBV30 and TRBJ1-3; TRBD1 aligns across 8 bases. Germline V CDR1 and CDR2: GTSNPN, SVGIG (reference sequence). J was trimmed by 5 bases and V by 1 base; bases with no gene match: 7. The CDR3 length is 15 residues. CDR3: CAWSEDREARNTIYF. CDR3 nucleotide sequence: TGTGCCTGGAGTGAGGACAGGGAAGCTCGAAACACCATATATTTT.

The rearrangement uses TRBV19 and TRBJ2-2; no definite D call. The CDR3 is 11 residues long. Trimming left V 6 bases short and J 7 bases short, with 6 bases between. From germline, CDR1 is LNHDA and CDR2 SQIVND (reference sequence). The CDR3 bases are TGTGCCAGTAGGAAGGGCGGGGAGCTGTTTTTT. Amino acid sequence: CASRKGGELFF.

This clone showed up just once. The rearrangement links TRBV30 to TRBJ2-1; 10 bases are shared with TRBD1. Germline V gives CDR1 GTSNPN, CDR2 SVGIG (reference sequence). V shed 5 bases, J shed 8 bases, and the junction held 3 bases outside the gene matches. This CDR3 contains 12 residues. The DNA for the CDR3 is TGTGCCTGGGACAGGGGGCGAGATGAGCAGTTCTTC. As protein: CAWDRGRDEQFF.

This clone was found a few times. This chain connects TRBV6-1 to TRBJ2-3; 7 nucleotides line up with TRBD1. Germline assignment: CDR1 MNHNS and CDR2 SASEGT. Unmatched junction bases numbered 9, after V lost 6 bases and J lost 6 bases. The CDR3 totals 14 residues. The CDR3 is CASRKTGLADTQYF. In nucleotides, the CDR3 is TGTGCCAGCAGAAAGACAGGGTTGGCGGATACGCAGTATTTT.

This chain uses TRBV6-5 with TRBJ2-7; D unclear. V lost 0 bases and J 1 base, leaving 10 bases between the germline ends. CDR3 size: 15 residues. Per the germline V gene, CDR1 is MNHEY and CDR2 is SVGAGI. The chain's CDR3 is CASSYSALGSYEQYF. The CDR3 nucleotides are TGTGCCAGCAGTTACTCGGCTCTGGGTTCCTACGAGCAGTACTTC.

The rearrangement links TRBV6-1 to TRBJ1-2, with D maybe TRBD1 (5 bases). The V end lost 5 bases, the J end lost 5 bases, and 12 bases lay between the germline ends. The V gene's germline CDR1 is MNHNS and CDR2 SASEGT. The CDR3 has 13 residues. CDR3 region: CASSSGTSYGYTF. The CDR3 region has the DNA TGTGCCAGCAGTTCTGGGACCTCTTATGGCTACACCTTC.

The chain links TRBV19 to TRBJ1-2; D uncertain. Germline CDR1 is LNHDA and CDR2 is SQIVND (reference sequence). V lost 3 bases to trimming and J lost 3 bases, with 8 bases between them. This CDR3 is 13 amino acids long. The CDR3 sequence: CASSMGRYYGYTF. As DNA, the CDR3 is TGTGCCAGTAGTATGGGCAGGTACTATGGCTACACCTTC.

This clone was counted a single time. The J gene is TRBJ1-5, the V gene TRBV11-3; no firm D call. The V end was cut by 1 base, the J end by 4 bases, with 2 bases between. CDR1 is SGHNT, CDR2 YENEEA, per germline. CDR3 size: 12 residues. CDR3 protein: CASSLGNQPQHF. The CDR3 DNA reads TGTGCCAGCAGCTTAGGGAATCAGCCCCAGCATTTT.

This chain links TRBV13 with TRBJ2-2; D tentatively reads TRBD1 or TRBD2 (7 bases each). The length of the CDR3 is 16 residues. V was shortened by 5 bases and J by 3 bases, with 16 bases between the two germline ends. Germline V lookup: CDR1 PRHDT, CDR2 FYEKMQ (reference sequence). The CDR3 here is CASSRNRGGDTGELFF. As DNA, the CDR3 is TGTGCCAGCAGCCGAAACAGGGGAGGGGACACCGGGGAGCTGTTTTTT.

V usage is TRBV19 and J usage is TRBJ1-4; TRBD1 is a possible D gene (5 bases). The germline V gene encodes CDR1 LNHDA and CDR2 SQIVND (reference sequence). The V gene lost 3 bases and the J gene lost 5 bases, with 10 bases spanning the gap. The CDR3 has 14 residues. The CDR3 DNA follows: TGTGCCAGTAGTATGGCGGGGCGGAATGAAAAACTGTTTTTT. Its translation is CASSMAGRNEKLFF. The full variable domain, with the rest looked up from reference TRBV19 and TRBJ1-4, is DGGITQSPKYLFRKEGQNVTLSCEQNLNHDAMYWYRQDPGQGLRLIYYSQIVNDFQKGDIAEGYSVSREKKESFPLTVTSAQKNPTAFYLCASSMAGRNEKLFFGSGTQLSVL.

The rearrangement joins TRBV5-6 to TRBJ1-2; possibly TRBD1 for D (5 bases). Germline CDR1 and CDR2: SGHDT and YYEEEE. V was trimmed by 0 bases and J by 4 bases, leaving 13 bases between them. This CDR3 is 15 amino acids long. DNA for the CDR3: TGTGCCAGCAGCTTGGTTGGGCAGGGAGGCTATGGCTACACCTTC. This codes for CASSLVGQGGYGYTF.